The 27 T cell receptor beta chains below all came from one sample that was sequenced in a study of blood T cell repertoires in COVID-19. Sequencing was performed with immunoSEQ multiplex PCR; in TCRdb, only in-frame clones are kept and a portion is missing. This table holds over 250,000 clones, 88% found once. The specimen sequenced was peripheral blood. The source is a man aged 55 to 70 who had recovered from COVID-19.

V usage is TRBV18 and J usage is TRBJ1-6, with 7 bases identical to TRBD1. J lost 7 bases, V lost 3 bases, and 9 bases had no gene match. The CDR3 runs to 16 residues. CDR1 and CDR2 from the germline V gene are KGHSH and LQKENI. The CDR3: CASSPVPGQRNSPLHF. The DNA of the CDR3 is TGTGCCAGCTCACCGGTACCGGGACAGAGAAATTCACCCCTCCACTTT.

J is TRBJ1-2 and V is TRBV6-5; 10 bases are a match to TRBD1. The length of the CDR3 is 13 residues. After removal of 6 bases from V and 6 bases from J, the junction contained 4 bases not matched to a gene. CDR1 and CDR2 (germline): MNHEY, SVGAGI. CDR3 residues: CASRGQGRDGYTF. The CDR3 coding sequence is TGTGCCAGCAGGGGACAGGGGAGAGATGGCTACACCTTC.

V is TRBV13 and J is TRBJ1-4; 10 nucleotides line up with TRBD1. Per the germline V gene, CDR1 is PRHDT and CDR2 is FYEKMQ (reference sequence). V trimming: 0 bases; J trimming: 4 bases; junction bases outside the gene matches: 8. CDR3 length equals 18 residues. The chain's CDR3 is CASSLGFETGGVNEKLFF. The CDR3 coding sequence is TGTGCCAGCAGCTTAGGCTTTGAGACAGGGGGCGTTAATGAAAAACTGTTTTTT. The full variable domain, its missing parts supplied by reference TRBV13 and TRBJ1-4, is AAGVIQSPRHLIKEKRETATLKCYPIPRHDTVYWYQQGPGQDPQFLISFYEKMQSDKGSIPDRFSAQQFSDYHSELNMSSLELGDSALYFCASSLGFETGGVNEKLFFGSGTQLSVL.

CDR3 residues: CASSFLDLGGGHQLEKLFF. The DNA for the CDR3 is TGTGCCAGCAGCTTCTTGGATCTTGGGGGCGGGCATCAACTTGAAAAACTGTTTTTT. The chain carries TRBV5-6 and TRBJ1-4; a weak D match, TRBD1 (6 bases). V lost 2 bases to trimming and J lost 7 bases, with 27 bases between them. The CDR3 length is 19 residues. CDR1 is SGHDT, CDR2 YYEEEE, per germline.

V is TRBV30 and J is TRBJ2-7; 7 bases fit TRBD1. The junction had 9 bases not matched to a gene; V was cut back by 0 bases and J by 1 base. The germline gives CDR1 GTSNPN, CDR2 SVGIG (reference sequence). This CDR3 contains 16 residues. The CDR3 nucleotides are TGTGCCTGGAGTGTAGCCCGGACAGGTCTGTCCTACGAGCAGTACTTC. Translated: CAWSVARTGLSYEQYF.

CDR3 sequence reads: CASSDEPTGVYEQYF. The CDR3 nucleotides are TGCGCCAGCAGCGACGAACCGACAGGGGTCTACGAGCAGTACTTC. The chain is built from TRBV4-1 and TRBJ2-7; 8 positions match TRBD1. V trimming: 5 bases; J trimming: 3 bases; junction bases outside the gene matches: 9. The CDR3 is made up of 15 amino acids. CDR1 MGHRA and CDR2 YSYEKL come from the germline V gene.

The chain carries TRBV2 and TRBJ2-5, with 7 bases that match TRBD1. V trimming: 3 bases; J trimming: 1 base; junction bases outside the gene matches: 5. The CDR3 has 15 residues. Germline-derived CDR1 and CDR2 are SNHLY and FYNNEI. In DNA, the CDR3 is TGTGCCAGCAGTGATTTGGGACAGCTCCAAGAGACCCAGTACTTC. It is translated as CASSDLGQLQETQYF.

The gene calls are TRBV18 and TRBJ2-5, with D maybe TRBD2 (7 bases). Germline V gives CDR1 KGHSH, CDR2 LQKENI. The CDR3 contains 15 residues. The germline V and J ends were trimmed by 5 bases and 2 bases, with 15 bases remaining between them. The CDR3 nucleotides read TGTGCCAGCTCATTAAACCGGGGGGCGCAAGAGACCCAGTACTTC. It encodes CASSLNRGAQETQYF. Full variable domain (outside the CDR3, taken from reference TRBV18 and TRBJ2-5): NAGVMQNPRHLVRRRGQEARLRCSPMKGHSHVYWYRQLPEEGLKFMVYLQKENIIDESGMPKERFSAEFPKEGPSILRIQQVVRGDSAAYFCASSLNRGAQETQYFGPGTRLLVL.

This clone turned up a few times. The chain carries TRBV3-1 (or the pseudogene TRBV3-2) and TRBJ1-6, with D tentatively TRBD1 (5 bases). The CDR3 contains 15 residues. The ends were cut back, 4 bases at V and 9 bases at J, with 16 bases in the middle. The V gene's germline CDR1 is LGHDT and CDR2 YNNKEL (reference sequence). CDR3 in amino acids: CASSLDPGGISPLHF. As DNA, the CDR3 is TGTGCCAGCAGCCTGGACCCGGGGGGTATTTCACCCCTCCACTTT.

The chain couples TRBV29-1 to TRBJ1-1; no definite D call. In germline, CDR1 is SQVTM, CDR2 ANQGSEA. This CDR3 is built from 13 residues. V lost 4 bases and J 0 bases, leaving 9 bases between the germline ends. Written as DNA, the CDR3 is TGCAGCGTTGGGTTGTCGGTGAACACTGAAGCTTTCTTT. Its translation: CSVGLSVNTEAFF.

This chain connects TRBV7-9 to TRBJ2-3; no clear D. Germline CDR1 SEHNR, CDR2 FQNEAQ (reference sequence). The CDR3 contains 14 residues. V was shortened by 4 bases and J by 0 bases, with 8 bases between the two germline ends. CDR3: CASSSPESTDTQYF. CDR3 DNA: TGTGCCAGCAGCTCCCCGGAGAGCACAGATACGCAGTATTTT.

V gene TRBV7-6 combines with J gene TRBJ1-1; the D gene is possibly TRBD1 (6 bases). Trimming removed 0 bases from V and 1 base from J, with 9 bases in between. The CDR3 is 15 amino acids. From germline, CDR1 is SGHVS and CDR2 FNYEAQ. This CDR3 is CASSLAGQRNTEAFF. The CDR3 region has the DNA TGTGCCAGCAGCTTAGCCGGACAGAGGAACACTGAAGCTTTCTTT.

This clone occurred once. The chain employs TRBV2 and TRBJ2-1; TRBD2 matches 9 bases. The ends lost 8 bases at V and 10 bases at J; junction bases unmatched: 15. The CDR3 runs to 15 residues. Germline CDR1 SNHLY, CDR2 FYNNEI. The CDR3 here is CASLNQGLALSEQFF. CDR3 nucleotides: TGTGCCAGCCTAAATCAAGGACTAGCGTTAAGCGAGCAGTTCTTC.

The chain's CDR3 is CAWGTGPYEQYF. In DNA, the CDR3 is TGTGCCTGGGGGACAGGGCCCTACGAGCAGTACTTC. The chain combines TRBV30 with TRBJ2-7, with 9 bases aligning to TRBD1. With 5 bases clipped from V and 2 bases from J, the junction kept 1 base outside the gene matches. The CDR3 is 12 amino acids. Germline V CDR1 and CDR2: GTSNPN, SVGIG (reference sequence). The variable domain in full, with the rest retrieved from reference TRBV30 and TRBJ2-7, is SQTIHQWPATLVQPVGSPLSLECTVEGTSNPNLYWYRQAAGRGLQLLFYSVGIGQISSEVPQNLSASRPQDRQFILSSKKLLLSDSGFYLCAWGTGPYEQYFGPGTRLTVT.

This chain connects TRBV7-2 to TRBJ2-2, with D possibly matching TRBD1 (6 bases). This CDR3 contains 15 residues. The germline CDR1 and CDR2 sequences are SGHTA and FQGNSA. Trimming stripped 5 bases from V and 6 bases from J, with 16 bases between. CDR3 region: CASSPYAQGSGELFF. The CDR3 DNA follows: TGTGCCAGCAGCCCATATGCCCAGGGGTCCGGGGAGCTGTTTTTT.

The rearrangement links TRBV24-1 to TRBJ2-7; the match to TRBD1 covers 9 bases. Germline values: CDR1 KGHDR, CDR2 SFDVKD. Trimming cost V 4 bases and J 2 bases; bases outside gene matches: 8. This CDR3 has 16 residues. CDR3 nucleotide sequence: TGTGCCACCAGTGAGGGGGGACAGGGCCAAACCTACGAGCAGTACTTC. Translating gives CATSEGGQGQTYEQYF.

This clone has just a few counts. The genes are TRBV9 and TRBJ1-3; tentatively, D is TRBD1 (6 bases). CDR1 SGDLS and CDR2 YYNGEE come from the germline V gene. The V gene lost 2 bases and the J gene lost 4 bases, with 7 bases spanning the gap. The CDR3 is 13 amino acids. The CDR3, as DNA: TGTGCCAGCAGCGTCGACAGGGGAAACACCATATATTTT. It translates to CASSVDRGNTIYF. Filled out from reference TRBV9 and TRBJ1-3, the complete variable domain reads DSGVTQTPKHLITATGQRVTLRCSPRSGDLSVYWYQQSLDQGLQFLIQYYNGEERAKGNILERFSAQQFPDLHSELNLSSLELGDSALYFCASSVDRGNTIYFGEGSWLTVV.

This clone was found a few times. The chain carries TRBV6-6 and TRBJ1-5; D unresolved. Germline CDR1 is MNHNY and CDR2 is SVGAGI (reference sequence). CDR3 length equals 14 residues. The V gene lost 2 bases and the J gene lost 3 bases, with 8 bases spanning the gap. The CDR3 loop is CASSYNSFNQPQHF. CDR3 DNA sequence: TGTGCCAGCAGTTACAACAGCTTCAATCAGCCCCAGCATTTT.

The chain carries TRBV5-4 and TRBJ1-3; 8 bases line up with TRBD1. This CDR3 comprises 14 residues. Germline V gene lookup returns CDR1 SGHNT and CDR2 YYREEE (reference sequence). V shed 3 bases, J shed 3 bases, and the junction held 2 bases outside the gene matches. CDR3 bases: TGTGCCAGCAGCTCAGGGGGCGTTGGAAACACCATATATTTT. This translates into CASSSGGVGNTIYF.

The gene calls are TRBV6-5 and TRBJ1-1; D is unresolved. Looked up from germline, CDR1 is MNHEY and CDR2 is SVGAGI. The germline V and J ends were trimmed by 4 bases and 4 bases, with 19 bases remaining between them. This CDR3 has 16 residues. The CDR3, as DNA: TGTGCCAGCAGTTCCACCCGACTTAGGTCAACCACTGAAGCTTTCTTT. Protein product: CASSSTRLRSTTEAFF.

V is TRBV12-3 or TRBV12-4 and J is TRBJ2-7; TRBD2 might be the D (5 bases). V dropped 7 bases and J dropped 1 base, with 11 bases sitting between them. The CDR3 loop spans 13 amino acids. CDR3: CASNRGFSYEQYF. CDR3 DNA: TGTGCCAGCAATCGGGGATTTTCCTACGAGCAGTACTTC.

The gene calls are TRBV27 and TRBJ1-5; D uncertain. The CDR3 extends over 16 amino acids. V was trimmed by 0 bases and J by 4 bases, leaving 13 bases between them. Looked up from germline, CDR1 is MNHEY and CDR2 is SMNVEV (reference sequence). CDR3 residues: CASSLSKSGPNQPQHF. Here the CDR3 DNA reads TGTGCCAGCAGTTTATCGAAGAGCGGGCCGAATCAGCCCCAGCATTTT.

V is TRBV5-8 and J is TRBJ2-1; D not resolved. V was shortened by 1 base and J by 0 bases, with 8 bases between the two germline ends. The CDR3 runs 15 residues. The germline gives CDR1 SGHTS, CDR2 YDEGEE. CDR3 nucleotides: TGTGCCAGCAGCTTGTTACAGAGCTCCTACAATGAGCAGTTCTTC. Its translation: CASSLLQSSYNEQFF.

The CDR3: CASSPGQGTGNTEAFF. The DNA for the CDR3 is TGTGCCAGCTCACCGGGACAGGGGACAGGGAACACTGAAGCTTTCTTT. This sequence joins TRBV18 and TRBJ1-1, with 10 bases identical to TRBD1. The CDR3 has 16 amino acids. The J segment lost 1 base and the V segment lost 3 bases, leaving 5 bases of the junction unmatched. Germline V gives CDR1 KGHSH, CDR2 LQKENI.

J is TRBJ2-1 and V is TRBV6-5; 7 bases agree with TRBD2. The CDR3 has 13 residues. Germline V gene data show CDR1 as MNHEY and CDR2 as SVGAGI. J gave up 15 bases and V 2 bases, and 10 bases lay outside the gene matches. Here the CDR3 DNA reads TGTGCCAGCAGTTACGGGAGGGGCGGGGAGGTGTTCTTC. Translated: CASSYGRGGEVFF.

The V and J genes are TRBV25-1 and TRBJ1-2; 10 bases are shared with TRBD1. Germline-derived CDR1 and CDR2 are MGHDK and SYGVNS. The CDR3 extends over 14 amino acids. V lost 1 base to trimming and J lost 8 bases; unmatched junction nucleotides: 4. This chain's CDR3 is CASSELGTGAGYTF. The CDR3 DNA reads as TGTGCCAGCAGTGAATTGGGGACAGGGGCGGGCTACACCTTC.

The chain couples TRBV18 to TRBJ2-4, with D tentatively TRBD1 (5 bases). Germline CDR1 KGHSH, CDR2 LQKENI. This CDR3 is 12 amino acids long. Trimming took off 1 base at V and 12 bases at J, with 10 bases between the two ends. The CDR3 sequence: CASSPQDTNQYF. CDR3 coding DNA: TGTGCCAGCTCACCACAGGACACCAATCAGTACTTC.